Listed below are T cell receptor beta chains from one sample, sequenced in a study of Graves' ophthalmopathy and Graves' hyperthyroidism. One entry per CDR3 protein results from TCRdb running MiXCR on the multiplex PCR reads. The repertoire holds about 740,000 distinct CDR3 sequences, with 40% as singletons. Sequenced: peripheral blood. All receptors derive from an adult man with Graves' ophthalmopathy. Both conserved end residues are part of each CDR3. The D gene is left open where the match is weak. Part of the rows lack a size; the others show once, few, many or a class for expanded clones.

V	J	size	D	DNA	CDR3
TRBV5-4	TRBJ1-1	NA	NA	TGCGCCAGCAGCCAAGATCCGCTAGGCACTGAAGCTTTCTTT	CASSQDPLGTEAFF
TRBV10-2	TRBJ1-6	NA	TRBD1	TGCGCCAGCAGGGCGACAGGGCAGGGCACCAATTCACCCCTCCACTTT	CASRATGQGTNSPLHF
TRBV2	TRBJ1-6	once	NA	TGTGCCAGCAGTGGCGTGGGAGGCTCACCCCTCCACTTT	CASSGVGGSPLHF
TRBV6-5	TRBJ2-7	NA	TRBD1	TGTGCCAGCAGTCCTACTAAAGCCGGGACAGAGTACTACGAGCAGTACTTC	CASSPTKAGTEYYEQYF
TRBV15	TRBJ1-2	many	NA	TGTGCCACCAGCAGAGAGAAAATTGGTCGGCCTCACTTC	CATSREKIGRPHF
TRBV14	TRBJ1-3	NA	NA	TGTGCCAGCAGCCAATACAGGGTAAACTCCGGAAACACCATATATTTT	CASSQYRVNSGNTIYF
TRBV2	TRBJ1-4	NA	TRBD1	TGTGCCAGCAGGTCGACAGGGAAACTGTTTTTT	CASRSTGKLFF
TRBV29-1	TRBJ1-1	NA	TRBD1	TGCAGCGTTGTGACGACAGGGGGCGAATTTCATACTGAAGCTTTCTTT	CSVVTTGGEFHTEAFF
TRBV7-2	TRBJ1-5	NA	NA	TGTGCCAGCAGCTTGCTAGCGTACGAGACCCAGCATTTT	CASSLLAYETQHF
TRBV7-9	TRBJ1-5	NA	TRBD1	TGTGCCAGCAGCCGAGGGGGCGCGCCCCAGCATTTT	CASSRGGAPQHF
TRBV28	TRBJ2-5	few	NA	TGTGCCAGCAGTTTAATGGGCCCTCGGTACTTC	CASSLMGPRYF
TRBV7-9	TRBJ2-7	few	TRBD2	TGTGCCAGCAGCTTGACTAGCGGGAGTTTGAACGAGCAGTACTTC	CASSLTSGSLNEQYF
TRBV24-1	TRBJ1-1	many	NA	TGTGCCACCAGTGATAGCGACCTGAACACTGAAGCTTTCTTT	CATSDSDLNTEAFF
TRBV25-1	TRBJ2-2	few	TRBD1	TGCGCCAGCACAATCCGGGACAGAGGAGGGGAGCTGTTTTTT	CASTIRDRGGELFF
TRBV12-3/TRBV12-4	TRBJ1-2	NA	TRBD1	TGTGCCAGCAGCCGCCGGGGACAGGACTATGGCTACACCTTC	CASSRRGQDYGYTF
TRBV10-2	TRBJ1-3	NA	TRBD1	TGTGCCAGCAGTGAAAGGACAGGGGGCTCTGGGGACACCATATATTTT	CASSERTGGSGDTIYF
TRBV11-2	TRBJ2-6	NA	NA	TGTGCCAGCAGCTTAGAAGGGGAAGCTTCTGGGGCCAACGTCCTGACTTTC	CASSLEGEASGANVLTF
TRBV7-9	TRBJ2-7	few	NA	TGTGCCAGCAGCCCCGAGGGGGGAGGGAGGAATTACGAGCAGTACTTC	CASSPEGGGRNYEQYF
TRBV24-1	TRBJ1-1	many	NA	TGTGCCACCAGTGATTCCTACTGGGGGACACCGGCTTTCTTT	CATSDSYWGTPAFF
TRBV25-1	TRBJ2-2	NA	TRBD2	TGTGCCAGCAGCCCCAAACTAGCGGCGATGAACACCGGGGAGCTGTTTTTT	CASSPKLAAMNTGELFF
TRBV7-9	TRBJ1-5	NA	NA	TGTGCCAGCAGCCGGGGGGGGGTCCAAGAGACCCAGCATTTT	CASSRGGVQETQHF
TRBV20-1	TRBJ2-5	NA	TRBD1	TGCAGTGCTAGAGGGGACAGGGGGAAGGGGACCCAGTACTTC	CSARGDRGKGTQYF
TRBV5-8	TRBJ1-1	once	NA	TGCGCCAGCAGCCAAGATTATCCGGGGGCGATAAACACTGAAGCTTTCTTT	CASSQDYPGAINTEAFF
TRBV15	TRBJ2-6	many	NA	TGTGCCACCAGCAAGCACTCAACTGGGGCCAACGTCCTGACTTTC	CATSKHSTGANVLTF
TRBV10-1	TRBJ2-2	many	TRBD2	TGCGCCAGCAGTGACCTAGCGGGGGAGAACACCGGGGAGCTGTTTTTT	CASSDLAGENTGELFF
TRBV14	TRBJ1-1	few	TRBD1	TGTGCCAGCAGCCAACCGGGACAGGGGAGAGGTGTAGCTTTCTTT	CASSQPGQGRGVAFF
TRBV29-1	TRBJ1-1	NA	NA	TGCAGCGCTGACACGGGGCAAACGAACACTGAAGCTTTCTTT	CSADTGQTNTEAFF
TRBV9	TRBJ1-3	few	TRBD1	TGTGCCAGCAGCGCGACACAGGGGGCGACTGGAAACACCATATATTTT	CASSATQGATGNTIYF
TRBV29-1	TRBJ2-3	NA	NA	TGCAGCGTTGAAGAGGGTACCGATACGCAGTATTTT	CSVEEGTDTQYF
TRBV9	TRBJ1-6	NA	TRBD1	TGTGCCAGCAGCGTAGACAACAGGGGAGATAATTCACCCCTCCACTTT	CASSVDNRGDNSPLHF
TRBV29-1	TRBJ1-2	NA	NA	TGCAGCGCCACAGGGTTAGGCTACACCTTC	CSATGLGYTF
TRBV2	TRBJ2-7	few	NA	TGTGCCAGCAGCCGGGACGGAACACGCTCCGAGCAGTACTTC	CASSRDGTRSEQYF
TRBV5-6	TRBJ1-1	NA	TRBD1	TGTGCCAGCACTGTGACAGGGGTCACTGAAGCTTTCTTT	CASTVTGVTEAFF
TRBV29-1	TRBJ2-7	NA	NA	TGCAGCAGGGGCAGGCAACGCTACGAGCAGTACTTC	CSRGRQRYEQYF
TRBV7-9	TRBJ2-7	many	NA	TGTGCCAGCACCACGCCTGGATACGAGCAGTACTTC	CASTTPGYEQYF
TRBV25-1	TRBJ1-2	NA	NA	TGTGCAACCCAAGATGATGGTCAGAGCTATGGCTACACCTTC	CATQDDGQSYGYTF
TRBV19	TRBJ2-7	many	NA	TGTGCCAGTAGTATCGGGGCAGGTGTCTCCTACGAGCAGTACTTC	CASSIGAGVSYEQYF
TRBV24-1	TRBJ1-2	NA	TRBD1	TGTGCCACCAGTGATTCACAGGGGGCGTCTGGCTACATCTTC	CATSDSQGASGYIF
TRBV20-1	TRBJ1-5	many	TRBD1	TGCAGTGCTGGAAAGGGACAGGGAAAGGGGCCCCAGCATTTT	CSAGKGQGKGPQHF
TRBV24-1	TRBJ1-5	NA	TRBD1	TGTGCCAGCAGCTCAAAGACCGGGACAGGGGAGGTTCAGCCCCAGCATTTT	CASSSKTGTGEVQPQHF
TRBV12-3/TRBV12-4	TRBJ1-6	many	NA	TGTGCCAGCAGTTTCAGGGGACGGAATTCACCCCTCCACTTT	CASSFRGRNSPLHF
TRBV2	TRBJ1-1	few	NA	TGTGCCAGCAGTTATCCGGCCCTGCAGCCCCTCACTGAAGCTTTCTTT	CASSYPALQPLTEAFF
TRBV25-1	TRBJ2-5	NA	NA	TGTGCCAGCAGTGATAACCGGGACGCGCACTTC	CASSDNRDAHF
TRBV10-3	TRBJ1-5	few	TRBD1	TGTGCCAGCAGCGGGACAGGGGTTATCAAGGGCAGTCAGCCCCAGCATTTT	CASSGTGVIKGSQPQHF
TRBV9	TRBJ1-1	NA	NA	TGTGCCAGCAGCTCCAAACTCCCGGGCACTGAAGCTTTCTTT	CASSSKLPGTEAFF
TRBV24-1	TRBJ1-5	NA	TRBD1	TGTGCCACCAGCGCACCGGGACAGAATCAGCCCCAGCATTTT	CATSAPGQNQPQHF
TRBV2	TRBJ1-6	NA	TRBD1	TGTGCCAGCAGTCCTCAGGGGGCCCGCGGGAATTCACCCCTCCACTTT	CASSPQGARGNSPLHF
TRBV29-1	TRBJ2-7	many	NA	TGCAGCGTTGAAGATCAGCCCCCTGGGGAGCAGTACTTC	CSVEDQPPGEQYF
TRBV4-3	TRBJ1-5	NA	NA	TGCGCCAGCAGCGAGTGGGGTGGCAGGGTCTCCGATCAGCCCCAGCATTTT	CASSEWGGRVSDQPQHF